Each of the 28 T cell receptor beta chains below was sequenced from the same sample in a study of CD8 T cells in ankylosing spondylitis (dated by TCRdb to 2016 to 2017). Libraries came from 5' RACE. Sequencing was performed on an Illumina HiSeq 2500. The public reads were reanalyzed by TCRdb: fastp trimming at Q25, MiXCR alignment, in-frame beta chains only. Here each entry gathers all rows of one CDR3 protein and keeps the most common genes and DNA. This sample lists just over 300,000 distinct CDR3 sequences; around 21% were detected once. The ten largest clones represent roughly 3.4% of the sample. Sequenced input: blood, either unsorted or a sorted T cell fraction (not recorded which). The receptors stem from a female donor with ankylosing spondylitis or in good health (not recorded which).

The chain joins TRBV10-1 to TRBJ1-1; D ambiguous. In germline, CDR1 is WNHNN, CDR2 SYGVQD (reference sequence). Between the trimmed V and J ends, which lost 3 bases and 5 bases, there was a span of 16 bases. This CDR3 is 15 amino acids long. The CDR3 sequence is CASSEGGVRRTEAFF. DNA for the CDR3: TGCGCCAGCAGTGAAGGTGGTGTGAGGAGAACTGAAGCTTTCTTT.

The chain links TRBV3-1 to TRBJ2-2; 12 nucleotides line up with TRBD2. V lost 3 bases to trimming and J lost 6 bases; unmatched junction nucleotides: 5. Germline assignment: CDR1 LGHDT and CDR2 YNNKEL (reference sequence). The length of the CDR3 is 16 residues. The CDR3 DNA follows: TGTGCCAGCAGCCAGGCCCTAGCGGGAGGGCCCGGGGAGCTGTTTTTT. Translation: CASSQALAGGPGELFF.

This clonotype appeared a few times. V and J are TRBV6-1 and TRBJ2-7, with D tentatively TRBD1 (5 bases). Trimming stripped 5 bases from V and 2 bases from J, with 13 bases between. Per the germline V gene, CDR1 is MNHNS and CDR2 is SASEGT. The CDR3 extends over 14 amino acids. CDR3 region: CASSRGHETYEQYF. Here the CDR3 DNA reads TGTGCCAGCAGTCGTGGACACGAGACCTACGAGCAGTACTTC.

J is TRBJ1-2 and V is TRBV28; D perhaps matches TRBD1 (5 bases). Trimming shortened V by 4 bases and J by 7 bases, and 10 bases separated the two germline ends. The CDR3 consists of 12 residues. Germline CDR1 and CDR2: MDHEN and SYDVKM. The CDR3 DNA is TGTGCCAGCAGTTCCCGGGGACCTGGCTACACCTTC. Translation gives CASSSRGPGYTF.

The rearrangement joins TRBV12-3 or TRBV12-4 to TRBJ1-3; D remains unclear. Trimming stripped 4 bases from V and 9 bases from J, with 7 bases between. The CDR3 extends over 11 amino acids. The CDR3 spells CASSYWSTIYF. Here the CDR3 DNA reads TGTGCCAGCAGTTATTGGAGCACCATATATTTT.

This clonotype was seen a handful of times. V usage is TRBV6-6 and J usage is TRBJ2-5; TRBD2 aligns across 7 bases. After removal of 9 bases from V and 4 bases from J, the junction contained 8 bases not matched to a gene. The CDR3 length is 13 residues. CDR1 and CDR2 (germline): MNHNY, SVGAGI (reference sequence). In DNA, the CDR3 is TGTGCCAGTCATCGGGGGGTTGGAGAGACCCAGTACTTC. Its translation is CASHRGVGETQYF.

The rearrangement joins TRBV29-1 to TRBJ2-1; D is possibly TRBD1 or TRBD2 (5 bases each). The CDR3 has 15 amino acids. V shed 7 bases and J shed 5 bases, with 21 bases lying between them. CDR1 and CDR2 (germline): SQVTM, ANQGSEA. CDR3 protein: CSAPADTRGNNEQFF. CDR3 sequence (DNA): TGCAGCGCCCCGGCTGATACGAGGGGCAACAATGAGCAGTTCTTC.

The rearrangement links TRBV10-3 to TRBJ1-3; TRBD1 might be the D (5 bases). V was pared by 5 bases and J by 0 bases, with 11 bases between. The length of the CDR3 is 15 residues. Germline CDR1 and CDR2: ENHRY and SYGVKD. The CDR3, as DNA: TGTGCCATCAGTTTCTCACAGGTCTCTGGAAACACCATATATTTT. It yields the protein CAISFSQVSGNTIYF.

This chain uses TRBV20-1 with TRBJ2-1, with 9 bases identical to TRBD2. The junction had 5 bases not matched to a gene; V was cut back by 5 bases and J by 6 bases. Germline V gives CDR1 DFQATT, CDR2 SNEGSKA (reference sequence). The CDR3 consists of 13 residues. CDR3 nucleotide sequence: TGCAGTGCTTATAGCGGGAGTCCCAATGAGCAGTTCTTC. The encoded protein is CSAYSGSPNEQFF.

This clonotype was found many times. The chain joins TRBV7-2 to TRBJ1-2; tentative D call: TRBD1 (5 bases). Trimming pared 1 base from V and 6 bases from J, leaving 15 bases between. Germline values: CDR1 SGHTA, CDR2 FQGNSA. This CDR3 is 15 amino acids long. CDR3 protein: CASSLVWSREDGYTF. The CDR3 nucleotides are TGTGCCAGCAGCTTAGTTTGGTCCAGGGAAGATGGCTACACCTTC.

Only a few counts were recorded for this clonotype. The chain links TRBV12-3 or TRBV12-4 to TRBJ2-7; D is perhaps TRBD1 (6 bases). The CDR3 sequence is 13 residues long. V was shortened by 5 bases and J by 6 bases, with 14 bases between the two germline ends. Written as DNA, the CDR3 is TGTGCCAGCAGTCTGACTTGGGACACCGAGCAGTACTTC. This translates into CASSLTWDTEQYF.

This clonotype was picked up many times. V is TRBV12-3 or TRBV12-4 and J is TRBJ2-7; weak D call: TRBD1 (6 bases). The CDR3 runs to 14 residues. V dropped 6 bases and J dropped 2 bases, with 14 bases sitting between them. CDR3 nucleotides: TGTGCCAGCAGCAGTGACAGGTCCCCCTACGAGCAGTACTTC. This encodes CASSSDRSPYEQYF.

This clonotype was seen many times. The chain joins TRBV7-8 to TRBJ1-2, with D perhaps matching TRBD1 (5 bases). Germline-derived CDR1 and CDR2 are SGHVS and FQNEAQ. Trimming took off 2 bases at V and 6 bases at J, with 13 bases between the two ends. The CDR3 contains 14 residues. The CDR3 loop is CASSLIGGPNGYTF. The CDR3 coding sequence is TGTGCCAGCAGCTTAATTGGGGGACCTAATGGCTACACCTTC.

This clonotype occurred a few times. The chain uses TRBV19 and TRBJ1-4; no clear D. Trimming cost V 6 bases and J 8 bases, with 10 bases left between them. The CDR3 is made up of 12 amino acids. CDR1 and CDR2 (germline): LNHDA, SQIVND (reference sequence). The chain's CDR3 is CASSTVREKLFF. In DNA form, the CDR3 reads TGTGCCAGTAGCACCGTAAGGGAAAAACTGTTTTTT.

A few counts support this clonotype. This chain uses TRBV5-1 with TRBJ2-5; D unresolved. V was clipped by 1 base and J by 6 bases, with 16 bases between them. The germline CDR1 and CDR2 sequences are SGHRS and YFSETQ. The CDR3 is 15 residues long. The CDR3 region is CASSLSGPAKKTQYF. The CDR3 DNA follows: TGCGCCAGCAGCTTGTCCGGACCCGCTAAAAAGACCCAGTACTTC.

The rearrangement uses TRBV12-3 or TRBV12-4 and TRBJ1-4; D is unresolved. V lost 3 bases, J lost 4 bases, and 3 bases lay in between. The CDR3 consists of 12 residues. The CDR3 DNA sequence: TGTGCCAGCAGTTTGGGTAATGAAAAACTGTTTTTT. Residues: CASSLGNEKLFF.

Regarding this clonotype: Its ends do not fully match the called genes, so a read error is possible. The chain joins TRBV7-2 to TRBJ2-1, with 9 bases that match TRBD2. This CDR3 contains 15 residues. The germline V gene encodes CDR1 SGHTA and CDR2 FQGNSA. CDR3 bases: TGTGCCAGCAGGTTAGCGGGAGTAGTACATAATGAGCAGTTCTTC. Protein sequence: CASRLAGVVHNEQFF. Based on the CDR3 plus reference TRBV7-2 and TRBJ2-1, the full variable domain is GAGVSQSPSNKVTEKGKDVELRCDPISGHTALYWYRQSLGQGLEFLIYFQGNSAPDKSGLPSDRFSAERTGGSVSTLTIQRTQQEDSAVYLCASRLAGVVHNEQFFGPGTRLTVL.

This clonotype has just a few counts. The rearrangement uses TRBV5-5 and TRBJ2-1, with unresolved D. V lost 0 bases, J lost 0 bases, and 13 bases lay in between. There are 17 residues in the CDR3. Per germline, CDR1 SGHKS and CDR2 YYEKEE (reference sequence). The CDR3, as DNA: TGTGCCAGCAGCTTGGACCCTCGAGTCAGCTCCTACAATGAGCAGTTCTTC. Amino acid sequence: CASSLDPRVSSYNEQFF.

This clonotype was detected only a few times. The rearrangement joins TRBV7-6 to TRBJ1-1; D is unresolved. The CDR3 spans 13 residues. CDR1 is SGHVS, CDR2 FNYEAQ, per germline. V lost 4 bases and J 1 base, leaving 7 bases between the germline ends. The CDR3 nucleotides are TGTGCCAGCAGCTATCAGAGGAACACTGAAGCTTTCTTT. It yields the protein CASSYQRNTEAFF.

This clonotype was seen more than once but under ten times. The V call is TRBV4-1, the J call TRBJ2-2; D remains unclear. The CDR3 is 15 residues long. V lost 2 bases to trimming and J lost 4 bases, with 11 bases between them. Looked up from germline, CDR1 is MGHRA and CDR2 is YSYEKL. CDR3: CASSQLPGSTGELFF. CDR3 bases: TGCGCCAGCAGCCAACTCCCCGGGTCCACCGGGGAGCTGTTTTTT.

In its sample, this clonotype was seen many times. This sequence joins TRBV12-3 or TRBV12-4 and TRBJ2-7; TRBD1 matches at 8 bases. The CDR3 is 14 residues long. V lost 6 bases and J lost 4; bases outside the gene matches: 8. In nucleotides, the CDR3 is TGTGCCAGCAGGATACAGGGGGGATCTTACGAGCAGTACTTC. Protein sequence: CASRIQGGSYEQYF.

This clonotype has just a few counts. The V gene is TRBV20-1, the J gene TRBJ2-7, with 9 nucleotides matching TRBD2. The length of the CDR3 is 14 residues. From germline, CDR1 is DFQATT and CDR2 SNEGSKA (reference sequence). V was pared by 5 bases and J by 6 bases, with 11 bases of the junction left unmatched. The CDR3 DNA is TGCAGTGCTTATAGCGGGAGACCGTTCTCCGAGCAGTACTTC. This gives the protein CSAYSGRPFSEQYF.

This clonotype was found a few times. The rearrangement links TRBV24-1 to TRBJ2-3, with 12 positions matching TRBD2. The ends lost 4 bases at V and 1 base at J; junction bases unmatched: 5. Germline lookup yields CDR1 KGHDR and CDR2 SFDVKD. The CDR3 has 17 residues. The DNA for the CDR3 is TGTGCCACCAGTGACCCGGGACTAGCGGGCCGCACAGATACGCAGTATTTT. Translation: CATSDPGLAGRTDTQYF.

This chain's CDR3 is CASRTASGRTDTQYF. CDR3 sequence (DNA): TGTGCCAGCAGGACGGCTAGCGGGAGGACAGATACGCAGTATTTT. The rearrangement uses TRBV7-2 and TRBJ2-3; 11 nucleotides match TRBD2. V lost 6 bases, J lost 3 bases, and 5 bases stayed unmatched. The CDR3 is 15 residues long. Germline V lookup: CDR1 SGHTA, CDR2 FQGNSA.

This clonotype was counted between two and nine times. CDR3 sequence (DNA): TGTGCCAGCCGAACAGGGGCCCAGCCCCAGCATTTT. It yields the protein CASRTGAQPQHF. The chain is built from TRBV6-5 and TRBJ1-5; 7 nucleotides align to TRBD1. V was clipped by 8 bases and J by 7 bases; unmatched bases: 5. Germline CDR1 and CDR2: MNHEY and SVGAGI. The CDR3 is 12 amino acids.

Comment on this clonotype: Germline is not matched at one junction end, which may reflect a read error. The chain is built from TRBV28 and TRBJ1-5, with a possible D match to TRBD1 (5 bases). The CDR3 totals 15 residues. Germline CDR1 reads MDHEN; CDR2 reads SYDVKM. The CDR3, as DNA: TGTGCCAGCAGTTTAGCGAGACAGTATTATCACCCCCAGCATTTT. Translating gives CASSLARQYYHPQHF. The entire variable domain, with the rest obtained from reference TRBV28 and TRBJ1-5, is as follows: DVKVTQSSRYLVKRTGEKVFLECVQDMDHENMFWYRQDPGLGLRLIYFSYDVKMKEKGDIPEGYSVSREKKERFSLILESASTNQTSMYLCASSLARQYYHPQHFGDGTRLSIL.

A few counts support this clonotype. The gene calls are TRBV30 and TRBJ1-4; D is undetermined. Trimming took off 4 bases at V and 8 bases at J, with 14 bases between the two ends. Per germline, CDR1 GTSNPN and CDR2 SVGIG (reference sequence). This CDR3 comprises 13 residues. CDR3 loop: CAWKVSGSEKLFF. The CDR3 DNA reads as TGTGCCTGGAAGGTCAGCGGCTCAGAAAAACTGTTTTTT.

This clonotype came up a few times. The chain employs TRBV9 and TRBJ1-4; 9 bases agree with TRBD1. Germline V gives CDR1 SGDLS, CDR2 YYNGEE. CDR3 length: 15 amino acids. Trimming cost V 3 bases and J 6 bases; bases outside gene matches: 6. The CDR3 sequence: CASSGTGGSYEKLFF. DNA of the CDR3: TGTGCCAGCAGCGGTACAGGGGGCTCGTATGAAAAACTGTTTTTT.